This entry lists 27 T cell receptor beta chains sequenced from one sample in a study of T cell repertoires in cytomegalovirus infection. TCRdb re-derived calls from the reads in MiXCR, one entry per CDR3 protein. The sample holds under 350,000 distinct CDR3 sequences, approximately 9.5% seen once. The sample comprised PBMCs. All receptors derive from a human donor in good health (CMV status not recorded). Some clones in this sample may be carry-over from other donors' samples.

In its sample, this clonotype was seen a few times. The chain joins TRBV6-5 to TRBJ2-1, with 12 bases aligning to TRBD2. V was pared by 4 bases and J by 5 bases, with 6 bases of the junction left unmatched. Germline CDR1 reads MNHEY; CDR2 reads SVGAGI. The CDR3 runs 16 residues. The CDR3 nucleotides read TGTGCCAGCAGTTTCCTTGGACTAGCGGGGAACAATGAGCAGTTCTTC. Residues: CASSFLGLAGNNEQFF.

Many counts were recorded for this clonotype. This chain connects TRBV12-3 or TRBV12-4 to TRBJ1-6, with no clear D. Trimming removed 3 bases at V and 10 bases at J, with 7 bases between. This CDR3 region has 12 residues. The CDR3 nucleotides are TGTGCCAGCAGTTTGAATCAATCACCCCTCCACTTT. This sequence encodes CASSLNQSPLHF.

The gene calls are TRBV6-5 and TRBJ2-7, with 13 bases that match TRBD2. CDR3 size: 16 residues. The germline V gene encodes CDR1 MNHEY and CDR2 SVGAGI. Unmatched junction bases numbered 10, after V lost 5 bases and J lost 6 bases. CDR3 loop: CASSRSLLAGGAEQYF. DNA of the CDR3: TGTGCCAGCAGTCGCTCTTTACTAGCGGGAGGGGCCGAGCAGTACTTC.

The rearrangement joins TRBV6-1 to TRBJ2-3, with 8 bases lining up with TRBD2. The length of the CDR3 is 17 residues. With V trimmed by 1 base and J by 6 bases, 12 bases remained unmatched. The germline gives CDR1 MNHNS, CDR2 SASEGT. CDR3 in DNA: TGTGCCAGCAGTGAAGTTGGAGCGGGGGTGGTTCACGATACGCAGTATTTT. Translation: CASSEVGAGVVHDTQYF.

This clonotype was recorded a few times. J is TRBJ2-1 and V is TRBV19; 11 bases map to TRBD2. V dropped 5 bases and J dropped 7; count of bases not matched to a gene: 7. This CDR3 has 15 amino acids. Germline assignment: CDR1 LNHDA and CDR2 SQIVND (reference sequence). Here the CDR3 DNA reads TGTGCCAGTAGTTCCAATAGCGGGGGGGCAAATGAGCAGTTCTTC. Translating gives CASSSNSGGANEQFF.

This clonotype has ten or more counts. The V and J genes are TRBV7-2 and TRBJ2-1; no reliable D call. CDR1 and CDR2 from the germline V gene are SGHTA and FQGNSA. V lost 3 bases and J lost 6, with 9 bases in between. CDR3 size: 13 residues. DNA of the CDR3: TGTGCCAGCAGCTTCTGGCGATCCAATGAGCAGTTCTTC. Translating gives CASSFWRSNEQFF.

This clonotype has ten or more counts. The CDR3 protein is CASSRPGTGREKLFF. The CDR3 nucleotides read TGTGCCAGCAGTCGACCCGGGACAGGCCGGGAAAAACTGTTTTTT. This chain uses TRBV28 with TRBJ1-4; 8 bases match TRBD1. V lost 5 bases, J lost 8 bases, and 10 bases stayed unmatched. Germline V CDR1 and CDR2: MDHEN, SYDVKM. The CDR3 length is 15 residues.

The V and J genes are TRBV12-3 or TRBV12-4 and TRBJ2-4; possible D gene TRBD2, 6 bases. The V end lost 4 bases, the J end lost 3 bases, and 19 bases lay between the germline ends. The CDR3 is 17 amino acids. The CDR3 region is CASSSGDFGASKNIQYF. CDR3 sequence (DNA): TGTGCCAGCAGTTCCGGGGACTTCGGCGCTAGCAAAAACATTCAGTACTTC.

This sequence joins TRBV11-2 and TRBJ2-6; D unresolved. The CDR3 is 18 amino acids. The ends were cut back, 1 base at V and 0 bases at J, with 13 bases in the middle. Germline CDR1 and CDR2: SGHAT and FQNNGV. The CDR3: CASSLAEQTYSGANVLTF. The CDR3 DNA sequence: TGTGCCAGCAGCTTAGCGGAACAAACCTACTCTGGGGCCAACGTCCTGACTTTC.

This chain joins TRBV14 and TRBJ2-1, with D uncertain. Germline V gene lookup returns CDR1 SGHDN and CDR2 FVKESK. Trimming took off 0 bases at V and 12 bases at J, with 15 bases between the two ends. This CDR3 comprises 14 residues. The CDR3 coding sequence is TGTGCCAGCAGCCAAGAACGGCTGAAATGGGGGCAGTTCTTC. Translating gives CASSQERLKWGQFF. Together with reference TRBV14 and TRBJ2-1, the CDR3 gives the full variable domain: EAGVTQFPSHSVIEKGQTVTLRCDPISGHDNLYWYRRVMGKEIKFLLHFVKESKQDESGMPNNRFLAERTGGTYSTLKVQPAELEDSGVYFCASSQERLKWGQFFGPGTRLTVL.

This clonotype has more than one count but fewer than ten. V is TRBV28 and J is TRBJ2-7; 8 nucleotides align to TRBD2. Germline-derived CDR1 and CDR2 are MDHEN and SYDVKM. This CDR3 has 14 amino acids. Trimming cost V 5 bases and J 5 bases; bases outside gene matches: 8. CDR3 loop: CASSQSGSINEQYF. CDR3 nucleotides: TGTGCCAGCAGTCAAAGCGGGAGTATTAACGAGCAGTACTTC.

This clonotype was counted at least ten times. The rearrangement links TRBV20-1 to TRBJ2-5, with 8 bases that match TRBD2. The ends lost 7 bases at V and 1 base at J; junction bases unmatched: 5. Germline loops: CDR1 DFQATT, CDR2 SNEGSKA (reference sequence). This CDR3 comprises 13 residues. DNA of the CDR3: TGCAGTGGTGAGCGGGGGCTCCAAGAGACCCAGTACTTC. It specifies CSGERGLQETQYF.

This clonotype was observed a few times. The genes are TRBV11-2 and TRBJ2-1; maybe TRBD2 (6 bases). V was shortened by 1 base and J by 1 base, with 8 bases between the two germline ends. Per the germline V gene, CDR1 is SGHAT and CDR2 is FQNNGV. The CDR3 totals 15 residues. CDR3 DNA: TGTGCCAGCAGCTTAGGGGACTTTTCCTACAATGAGCAGTTCTTC. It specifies CASSLGDFSYNEQFF.

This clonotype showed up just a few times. As DNA, the CDR3 is TGTGCCAGCAGCTTAGAATGGGACACCTACGAGCAGTACTTC. It yields the protein CASSLEWDTYEQYF. This chain uses TRBV7-9 with TRBJ2-7, with D possibly TRBD1 on 6 matching bases. Trimming cost V 1 base and J 2 bases, with 9 bases left between them. CDR3 length equals 14 residues. Germline V gene data show CDR1 as SEHNR and CDR2 as FQNEAQ (reference sequence).

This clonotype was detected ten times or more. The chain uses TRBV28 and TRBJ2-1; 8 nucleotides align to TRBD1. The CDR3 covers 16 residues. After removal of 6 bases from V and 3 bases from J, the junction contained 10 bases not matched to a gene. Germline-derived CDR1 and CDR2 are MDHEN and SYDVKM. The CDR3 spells CASRPRGRDDYNEQFF. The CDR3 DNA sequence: TGTGCCAGCAGACCCAGGGGGCGGGATGACTACAATGAGCAGTTCTTC.

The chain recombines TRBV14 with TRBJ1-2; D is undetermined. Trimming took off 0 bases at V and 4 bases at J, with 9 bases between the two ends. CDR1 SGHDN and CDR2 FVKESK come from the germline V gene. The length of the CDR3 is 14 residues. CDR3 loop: CASSQDLGSYGYTF. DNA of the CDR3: TGTGCCAGCAGCCAAGATTTAGGGAGCTATGGCTACACCTTC.

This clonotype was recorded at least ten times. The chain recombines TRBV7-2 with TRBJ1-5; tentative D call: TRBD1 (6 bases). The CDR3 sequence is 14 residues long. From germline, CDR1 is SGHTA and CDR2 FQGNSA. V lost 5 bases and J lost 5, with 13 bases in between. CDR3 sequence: CASSAQGSYQPQHF. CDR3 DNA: TGTGCCAGCAGCGCTCAGGGGTCCTATCAGCCCCAGCATTTT.

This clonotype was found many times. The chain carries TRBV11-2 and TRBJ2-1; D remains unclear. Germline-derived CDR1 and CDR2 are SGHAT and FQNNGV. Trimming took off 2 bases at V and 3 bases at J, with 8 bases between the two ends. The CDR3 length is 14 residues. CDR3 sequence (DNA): TGTGCCAGCAGCTTACGACCCAACTACAATGAGCAGTTCTTC. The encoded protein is CASSLRPNYNEQFF.

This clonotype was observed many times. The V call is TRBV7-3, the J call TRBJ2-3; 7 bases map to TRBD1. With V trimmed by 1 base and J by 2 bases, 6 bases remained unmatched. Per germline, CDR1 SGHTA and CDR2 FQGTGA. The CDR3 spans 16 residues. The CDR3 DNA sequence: TGTGCCAGCAGCTTAAACGGTGGACAGGTCACAGATACGCAGTATTTT. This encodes CASSLNGGQVTDTQYF.

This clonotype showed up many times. Here the CDR3 DNA reads TGTGCCAGCAGCCTCGGACCTAGCTCTGGGGCCAACGTCCTGACTTTC. Translated: CASSLGPSSGANVLTF. V and J are TRBV7-2 and TRBJ2-6; D is undetermined. The germline gives CDR1 SGHTA, CDR2 FQGNSA. The CDR3 is 16 amino acids. Trimming stripped 5 bases from V and 0 bases from J, with 11 bases between.

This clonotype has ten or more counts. The CDR3, as DNA: TGTGCCAGCAGCTTGGAGGCTTCTAGGTTGGATGAGCAGTTCTTC. It yields the protein CASSLEASRLDEQFF. The chain carries TRBV5-4 and TRBJ2-1, with D uncertain. The CDR3 loop spans 15 amino acids. Per germline, CDR1 SGHNT and CDR2 YYREEE (reference sequence). The ends were cut back, 0 bases at V and 8 bases at J, with 15 bases in the middle.

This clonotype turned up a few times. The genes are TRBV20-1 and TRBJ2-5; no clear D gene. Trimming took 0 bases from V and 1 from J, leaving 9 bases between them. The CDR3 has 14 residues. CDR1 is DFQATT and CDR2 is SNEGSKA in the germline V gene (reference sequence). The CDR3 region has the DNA TGCAGTGCTAGAGATCCAAGAGGCCAAGAGACCCAGTACTTC. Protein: CSARDPRGQETQYF.

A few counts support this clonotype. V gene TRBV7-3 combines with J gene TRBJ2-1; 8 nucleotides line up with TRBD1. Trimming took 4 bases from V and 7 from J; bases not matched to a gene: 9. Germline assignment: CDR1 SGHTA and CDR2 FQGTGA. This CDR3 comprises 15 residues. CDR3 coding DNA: TGTGCCAGCAGCTATATTCGACAGGGGAGGAATGAGCAGTTCTTC. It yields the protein CASSYIRQGRNEQFF. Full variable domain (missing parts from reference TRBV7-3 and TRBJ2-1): GAGVSQTPSNKVTEKGKYVELRCDPISGHTALYWYRQSLGQGPEFLIYFQGTGAADDSGLPNDRFFAVRPEGSVSTLKIQRTERGDSAVYLCASSYIRQGRNEQFFGPGTRLTVL.

This chain's CDR3 is CASRPTGTAYGYTF. Here the CDR3 DNA reads TGTGCCAGCAGGCCGACCGGGACCGCTTATGGCTACACCTTC. The chain is built from TRBV6-2 or TRBV6-3 and TRBJ1-2, with D possibly matching TRBD1 (5 bases). The germline V gene encodes CDR1 MNHEY and CDR2 SVGEGT. V lost 6 bases and J 5 bases, leaving 16 bases between the germline ends. CDR3 size: 14 residues.

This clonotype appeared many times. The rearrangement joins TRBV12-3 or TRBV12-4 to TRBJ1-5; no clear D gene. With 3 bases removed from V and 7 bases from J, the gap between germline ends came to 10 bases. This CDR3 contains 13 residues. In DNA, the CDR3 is TGTGCCAGCAGTTTCCGGGAAGAGCAGCCCCAGCATTTT. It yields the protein CASSFREEQPQHF.

In DNA form, the CDR3 reads TGTGCCAGCAGTTTGTCAGCGGGAGCAGTATTGGTTGGGAATGAGCAGTTCTTC. Translation: CASSLSAGAVLVGNEQFF. The V and J genes are TRBV28 and TRBJ2-1; 8 nucleotides line up with TRBD2. The CDR3 loop spans 18 amino acids. The germline CDR1 and CDR2 sequences are MDHEN and SYDVKM. V lost 3 bases, J lost 7 bases, and 17 bases stayed unmatched.

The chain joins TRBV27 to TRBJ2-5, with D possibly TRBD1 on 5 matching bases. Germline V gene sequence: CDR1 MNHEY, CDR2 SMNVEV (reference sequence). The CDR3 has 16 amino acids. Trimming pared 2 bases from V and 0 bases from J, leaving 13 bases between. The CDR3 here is CASSLGAHLYQETQYF. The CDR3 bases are TGTGCCAGCAGTTTAGGGGCACATTTGTACCAAGAGACCCAGTACTTC.